These T cell receptor beta chains were read from a single sample in a study of T cells in Graves' hyperthyroidism and ophthalmopathy. TCRdb reprocessed the multiplex PCR reads with MiXCR, giving one entry per CDR3 protein. The repertoire includes 400,000 or so distinct CDR3 sequences, around 13% of them detected once, and around 19% sits in the top ten. Material: blood. These receptors came from a woman aged 30 to 39 with Graves' ophthalmopathy. Each CDR3 is given with its conserved first and last residue. Each record gives: V gene, J gene, CDR3 protein.

TRBV30	TRBJ1-6	CAWSVWDRGSPLHF
TRBV4-1	TRBJ2-2	CASSHPRGGNTGELFF
TRBV12-3/TRBV12-4	TRBJ2-1	CASSLLAASSYNEQFF
TRBV28	TRBJ1-5	CASLGDRGSNQPQHF
TRBV11-2	TRBJ1-2	CASSPFGSYGYTF
TRBV5-4	TRBJ2-5	CASRRGLASETQYF
TRBV11-1	TRBJ1-2	CASSLDATGDNGYTF
TRBV5-1	TRBJ1-1	CASSLVQDGGSEAFF
TRBV20-1	TRBJ1-2	CSAGAGTAGGYTF
TRBV10-3	TRBJ1-2	CAIRPDSAMGYTF
TRBV6-1	TRBJ1-1	CASSAGTARTPEAFF
TRBV9	TRBJ2-5	CASSGTGGKETQYF
TRBV5-6	TRBJ2-5	CASSPGQGRTNQETQYF
TRBV28	TRBJ1-1	CASRIFGQLNTEAFF
TRBV7-9	TRBJ2-5	CASNAPWDREETQYF
TRBV9	TRBJ2-3	CASSVEGLGLAGGLDTQYF
TRBV3-1	TRBJ2-5	CASRHPETQYF
TRBV3-1	TRBJ2-5	CASSHGGTVRETQYF
TRBV7-9	TRBJ2-5	CASSAINQETQYF
TRBV3-1	TRBJ2-3	CASSQAGPGTDTQYF
TRBV14	TRBJ2-1	CASSQGWPYNEQFF
TRBV12-3/TRBV12-4	TRBJ1-2	CASRQGDRDYGYTF
TRBV5-6	TRBJ1-2	CASSSAQNYGYTF
TRBV20-1	TRBJ2-3	CSARRPDRGHQDTQYF
TRBV27	TRBJ1-2	CASSLSGTGGRWGYTF
TRBV6-2/TRBV6-3	TRBJ2-2	CASSSMGLGYTGELFF
TRBV5-6	TRBJ2-5	CASTKTKTGQETQYF
TRBV6-1	TRBJ2-3	CASSPRPGLAGASTDTQYF
TRBV6-1	TRBJ2-7	CASSEGGDEQYF
TRBV29-1	TRBJ2-1	CSVRQGMEQFF